This TCR beta chain was recovered during a study of blood T cell repertoires in COVID-19. This clone was observed a few times. Each participant's cohort was designated according to participant-reported clinical history. This CDR3 contains 13 residues. Germline assignment: CDR1 SNHLY and CDR2 FYNNEI. With 7 bases clipped from V and 4 bases from J, the junction kept 4 bases outside the gene matches. Sequencing was performed with immunoSEQ multiplex PCR; in TCRdb, only in-frame clones are kept and a portion is missing. In the table there are about 250,000 clones, over 75% of which are singletons. The gene calls are TRBV2 and TRBJ1-3; the match to TRBD1 covers 7 bases. Source material: PBMCs or T cells enriched from blood (not recorded which). The sequence derives from a middle-aged man who had recovered from COVID-19. The CDR3: CASIQGPGNTIYF. CDR3 nucleotide sequence: TGTGCCAGCATACAGGGGCCAGGAAACACCATATATTTT.